The present entry profiles one TCR beta chain with its context. Indicated time point: patch test 1, 2 weeks after DPC sensitization. Treatment noted: therapeutic diphenylcyclopropenone sensitization with weekly scalp DPC. TCRdb recomputed calls from the RACE reads with MiXCR, one row per CDR3 protein. The sample includes around 71,000 distinct CDR3 sequences, approximately 9.8% of them seen just once. The data were taken from a study of human T cells and chemical hapten exposure. This CDR3 has 17 residues. Germline loops: CDR1 MNHEY, CDR2 SVGEGT. V was pared by 0 bases and J by 0 bases, with 12 bases between.

The sequences come from whole blood, collected in connection with sensitization to the hapten diphenylcyclopropenone (DPC). The sequence came from a woman between 40 and 50 years old with alopecia areata. Some clones in this sample may be carry-over from other donors' samples. The rearrangement links TRBV6-2 or TRBV6-3 to TRBJ2-1, with no clear D. In DNA form, the CDR3 reads TGTGCCAGCAGTTACTCTACGGGCCTGAGCTCCTACAATGAGCAGTTCTTC. Its protein is CASSYSTGLSSYNEQFF.